Included here is one T cell receptor (beta chain) sequence, with context. What it binds is unknown. The data originate from a study of yellow fever vaccine responses in identical twins. The study, taken as a whole, reports: Twins reportedly had a vaccine T cell response that seemed partly convergent, partly personalized.

From the RT-PCR reads, TCRdb called clonotypes with MiXCR, one entry per CDR3 protein. The profile covers roughly 640 distinct CDR3 sequences, with about three quarters appearing a single time and roughly 15% taken by the ten largest. Sequences were derived from T cells from blood (PBMCs), unsorted or a sorted subset (not recorded which), sampled before or after yellow fever vaccination (not recorded which). The receptor was isolated from a female donor who received the yellow fever vaccine.

This CDR3 is CSARNPTGNQPQHF. The CDR3, as DNA: TGCAGTGCTAGAAATCCGACAGGGAATCAGCCCCAGCATTTT. This sequence joins TRBV20-1 and TRBJ1-5; the match to TRBD1 covers 7 bases. Trimming took 2 bases from V and 4 from J; bases not matched to a gene: 5. Germline V CDR1 and CDR2: DFQATT, SNEGSKA (reference sequence). This CDR3 has 14 residues.